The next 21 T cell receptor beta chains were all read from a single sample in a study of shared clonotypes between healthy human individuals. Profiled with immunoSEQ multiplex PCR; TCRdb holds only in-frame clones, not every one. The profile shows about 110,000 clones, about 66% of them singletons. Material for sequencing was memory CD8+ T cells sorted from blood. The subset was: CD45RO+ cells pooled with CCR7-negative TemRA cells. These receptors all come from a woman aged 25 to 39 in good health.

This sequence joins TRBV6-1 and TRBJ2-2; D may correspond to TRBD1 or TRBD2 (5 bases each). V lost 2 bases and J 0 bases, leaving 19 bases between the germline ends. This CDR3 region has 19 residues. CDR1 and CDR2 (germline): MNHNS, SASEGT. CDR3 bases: TGTGCCAGCAGTGAATTCCCGAGAAGGGGAGAGACGAACACCGGGGAGCTGTTTTTT. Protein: CASSEFPRRGETNTGELFF.

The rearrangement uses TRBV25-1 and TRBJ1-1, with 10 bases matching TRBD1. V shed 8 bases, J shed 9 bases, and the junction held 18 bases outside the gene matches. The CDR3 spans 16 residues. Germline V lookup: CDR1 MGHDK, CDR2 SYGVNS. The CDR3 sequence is CASSTIDGTGALQAFF. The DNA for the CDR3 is TGTGCCAGCTCAACAATAGACGGGACAGGGGCGTTGCAAGCTTTCTTT. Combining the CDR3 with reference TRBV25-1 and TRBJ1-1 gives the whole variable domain EADIYQTPRYLVIGTGKKITLECSQTMGHDKMYWYQQDPGMELHLIHYSYGVNSTEKGDLSSESTVSRIRTEHFPLTLESARPSHTSQYLCASSTIDGTGALQAFFGQGTRLTVV.

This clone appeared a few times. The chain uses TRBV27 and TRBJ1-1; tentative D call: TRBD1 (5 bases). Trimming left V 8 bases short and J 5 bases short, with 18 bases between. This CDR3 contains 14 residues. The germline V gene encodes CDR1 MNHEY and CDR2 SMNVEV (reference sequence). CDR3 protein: CASGLWVGETEAFF. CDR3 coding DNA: TGTGCCAGCGGCCTTTGGGTAGGGGAGACTGAAGCTTTCTTT.

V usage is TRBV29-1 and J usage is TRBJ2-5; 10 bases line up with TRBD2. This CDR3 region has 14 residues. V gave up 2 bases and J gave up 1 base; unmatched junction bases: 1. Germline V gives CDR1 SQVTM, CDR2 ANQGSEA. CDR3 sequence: CSVETSGVQETQYF. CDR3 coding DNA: TGCAGCGTTGAAACTAGCGGGGTCCAAGAGACCCAGTACTTC.

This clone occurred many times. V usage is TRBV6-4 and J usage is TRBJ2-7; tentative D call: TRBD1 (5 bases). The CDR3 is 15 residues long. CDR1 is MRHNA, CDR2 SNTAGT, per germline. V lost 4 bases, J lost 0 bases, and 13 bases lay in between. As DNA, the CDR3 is TGTGCCAGCAGTGCCGAACCAGACAGCTCCTACGAGCAGTACTTC. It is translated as CASSAEPDSSYEQYF.

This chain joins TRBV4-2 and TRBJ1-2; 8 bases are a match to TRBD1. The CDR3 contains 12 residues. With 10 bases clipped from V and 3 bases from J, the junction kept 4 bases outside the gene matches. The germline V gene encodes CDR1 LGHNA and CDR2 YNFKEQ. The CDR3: CATGGADYGYTF. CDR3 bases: TGTGCCACAGGGGGCGCTGACTATGGCTACACCTTC.

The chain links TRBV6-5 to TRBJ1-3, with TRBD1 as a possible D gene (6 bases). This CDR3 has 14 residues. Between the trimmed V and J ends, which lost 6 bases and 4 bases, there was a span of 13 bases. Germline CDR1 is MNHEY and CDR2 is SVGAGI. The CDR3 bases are TGTGCCAGCAGCCCAACAGGGTTCGGAAACACCATATATTTT. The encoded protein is CASSPTGFGNTIYF.

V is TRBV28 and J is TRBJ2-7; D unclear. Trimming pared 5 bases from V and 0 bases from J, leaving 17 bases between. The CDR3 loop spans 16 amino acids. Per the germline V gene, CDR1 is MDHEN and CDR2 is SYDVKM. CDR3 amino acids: CASSHLKDLGSYEQYF. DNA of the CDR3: TGTGCCAGCAGTCACCTTAAAGACTTGGGCTCCTACGAGCAGTACTTC.

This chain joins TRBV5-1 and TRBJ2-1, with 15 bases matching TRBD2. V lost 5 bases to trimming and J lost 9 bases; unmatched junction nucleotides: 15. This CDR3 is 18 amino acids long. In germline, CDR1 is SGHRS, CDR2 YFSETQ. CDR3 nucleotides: TGCGCCAGCAGTTTCTTACCGGGACTAGCGGGAGGAGAGGGTGAGCAGTTCTTC. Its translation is CASSFLPGLAGGEGEQFF.

The CDR3 DNA reads as TGTGCCAGCAGAGGCGGGAGATCCTACAATGAGCAGTTCTTC. Translation: CASRGGRSYNEQFF. This sequence joins TRBV28 and TRBJ2-1; 7 bases line up with TRBD2. With V trimmed by 6 bases and J by 1 base, 3 bases remained unmatched. Looked up from germline, CDR1 is MDHEN and CDR2 is SYDVKM. The CDR3 spans 14 residues.

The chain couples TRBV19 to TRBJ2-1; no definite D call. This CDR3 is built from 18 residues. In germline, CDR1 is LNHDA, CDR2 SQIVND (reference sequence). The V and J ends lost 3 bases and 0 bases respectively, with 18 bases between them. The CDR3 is CASSILGSHPSSYNEQFF. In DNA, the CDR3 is TGTGCCAGTAGTATCTTGGGATCGCACCCGAGCTCCTACAATGAGCAGTTCTTC.

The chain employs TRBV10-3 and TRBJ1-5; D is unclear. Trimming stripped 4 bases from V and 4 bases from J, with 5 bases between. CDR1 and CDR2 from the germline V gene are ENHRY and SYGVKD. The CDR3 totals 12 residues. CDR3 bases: TGTGCCATCAGTGCAGAAAATCAGCCCCAGCATTTT. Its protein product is CAISAENQPQHF.

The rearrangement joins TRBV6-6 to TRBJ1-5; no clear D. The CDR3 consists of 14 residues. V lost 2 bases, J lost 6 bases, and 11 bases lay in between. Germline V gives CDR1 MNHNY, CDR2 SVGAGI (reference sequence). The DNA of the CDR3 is TGTGCCAGCAGTTACGGGGAGGAGGGTCAGCCCCAGCATTTT. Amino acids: CASSYGEEGQPQHF.

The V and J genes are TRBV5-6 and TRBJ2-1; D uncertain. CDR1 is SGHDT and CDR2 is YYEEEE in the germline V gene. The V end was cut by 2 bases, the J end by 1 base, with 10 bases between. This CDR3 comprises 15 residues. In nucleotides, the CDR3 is TGTGCCAGCAGCTTCAATTTGGGTTCCTACAATGAGCAGTTCTTC. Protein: CASSFNLGSYNEQFF.

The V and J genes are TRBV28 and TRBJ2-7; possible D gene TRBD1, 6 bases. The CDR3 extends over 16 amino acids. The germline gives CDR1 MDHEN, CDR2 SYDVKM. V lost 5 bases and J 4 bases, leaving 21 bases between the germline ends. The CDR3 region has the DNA TGTGCCAGCAGTCAGGACCGGCGACAGGCCCTTTACGAGCAGTACTTC. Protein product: CASSQDRRQALYEQYF. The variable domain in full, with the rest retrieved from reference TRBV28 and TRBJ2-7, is DVKVTQSSRYLVKRTGEKVFLECVQDMDHENMFWYRQDPGLGLRLIYFSYDVKMKEKGDIPEGYSVSREKKERFSLILESASTNQTSMYLCASSQDRRQALYEQYFGPGTRLTVT.

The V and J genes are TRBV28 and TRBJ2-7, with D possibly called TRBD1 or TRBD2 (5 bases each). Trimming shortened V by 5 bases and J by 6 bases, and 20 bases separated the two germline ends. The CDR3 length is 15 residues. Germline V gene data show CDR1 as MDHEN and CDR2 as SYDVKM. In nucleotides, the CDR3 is TGTGCCAGCAGTCCGACGGACGGGACCGAGGGCGAGCAGTACTTC. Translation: CASSPTDGTEGEQYF.

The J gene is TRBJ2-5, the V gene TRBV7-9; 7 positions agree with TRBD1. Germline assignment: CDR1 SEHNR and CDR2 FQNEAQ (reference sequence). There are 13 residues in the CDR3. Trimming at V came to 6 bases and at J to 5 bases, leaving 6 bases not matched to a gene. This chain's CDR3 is CASREQGPETQYF. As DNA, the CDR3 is TGTGCCAGCAGGGAACAGGGGCCGGAGACCCAGTACTTC.

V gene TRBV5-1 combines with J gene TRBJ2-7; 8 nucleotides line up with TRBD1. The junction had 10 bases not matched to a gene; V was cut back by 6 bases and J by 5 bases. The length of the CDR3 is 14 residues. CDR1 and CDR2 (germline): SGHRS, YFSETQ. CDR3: CASNLGQADNEQYF. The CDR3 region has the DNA TGCGCCAGCAACCTGGGACAGGCCGATAACGAGCAGTACTTC.

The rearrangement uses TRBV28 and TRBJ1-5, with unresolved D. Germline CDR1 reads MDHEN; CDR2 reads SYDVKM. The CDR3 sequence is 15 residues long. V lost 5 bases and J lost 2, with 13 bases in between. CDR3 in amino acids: CASSERLEGNQPQHF. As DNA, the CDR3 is TGTGCCAGCAGTGAGCGACTCGAGGGCAATCAGCCCCAGCATTTT.

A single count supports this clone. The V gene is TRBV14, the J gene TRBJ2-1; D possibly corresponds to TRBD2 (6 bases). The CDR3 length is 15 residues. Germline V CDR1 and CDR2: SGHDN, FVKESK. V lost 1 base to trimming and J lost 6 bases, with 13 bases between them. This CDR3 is CASSQVPGVFNEQFF. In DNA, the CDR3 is TGTGCCAGCAGCCAAGTTCCGGGAGTGTTCAATGAGCAGTTCTTC.

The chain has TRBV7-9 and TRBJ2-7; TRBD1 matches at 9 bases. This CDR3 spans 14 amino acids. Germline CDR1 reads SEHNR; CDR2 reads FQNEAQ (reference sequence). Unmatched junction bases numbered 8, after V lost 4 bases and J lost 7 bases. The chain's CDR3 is CASSSGQGMEEQYF. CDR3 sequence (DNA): TGTGCCAGCAGCTCAGGACAGGGGATGGAAGAGCAGTACTTC.